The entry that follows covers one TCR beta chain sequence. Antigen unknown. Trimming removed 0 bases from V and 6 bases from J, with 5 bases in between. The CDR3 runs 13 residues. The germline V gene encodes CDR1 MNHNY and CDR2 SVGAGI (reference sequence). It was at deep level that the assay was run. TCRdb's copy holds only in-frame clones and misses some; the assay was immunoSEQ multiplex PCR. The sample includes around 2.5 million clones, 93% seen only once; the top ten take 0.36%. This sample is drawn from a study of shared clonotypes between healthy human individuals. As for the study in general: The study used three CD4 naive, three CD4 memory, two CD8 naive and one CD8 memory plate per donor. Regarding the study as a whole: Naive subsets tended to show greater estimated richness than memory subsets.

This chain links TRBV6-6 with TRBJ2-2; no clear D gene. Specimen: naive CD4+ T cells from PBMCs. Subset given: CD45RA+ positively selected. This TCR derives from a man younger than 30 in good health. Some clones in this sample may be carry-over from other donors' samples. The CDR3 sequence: CASSYSMPGELFF. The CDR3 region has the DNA TGTGCCAGCAGTTACTCGATGCCCGGGGAGCTGTTTTTT.